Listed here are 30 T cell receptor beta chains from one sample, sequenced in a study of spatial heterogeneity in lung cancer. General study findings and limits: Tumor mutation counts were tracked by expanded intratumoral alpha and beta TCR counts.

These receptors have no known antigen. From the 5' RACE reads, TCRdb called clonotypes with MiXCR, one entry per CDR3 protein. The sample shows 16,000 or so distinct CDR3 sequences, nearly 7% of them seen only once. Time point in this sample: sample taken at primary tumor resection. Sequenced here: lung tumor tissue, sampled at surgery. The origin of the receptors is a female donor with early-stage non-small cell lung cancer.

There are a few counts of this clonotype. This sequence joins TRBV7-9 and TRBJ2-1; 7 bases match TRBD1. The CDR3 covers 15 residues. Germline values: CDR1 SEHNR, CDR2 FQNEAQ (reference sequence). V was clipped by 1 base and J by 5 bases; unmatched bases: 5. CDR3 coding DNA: TGTGCCAGCAGCTTAGAGACAGGGAGACACAATGAGCAGTTCTTC. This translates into CASSLETGRHNEQFF.

The chain's CDR3 is CASSLILSDTQYF. The DNA of the CDR3 is TGTGCCAGCAGCTTAATTTTATCCGATACGCAGTATTTT. The chain combines TRBV13 with TRBJ2-3; D is undetermined. Per germline, CDR1 PRHDT and CDR2 FYEKMQ (reference sequence). The CDR3 loop spans 13 amino acids. V was pared by 2 bases and J by 6 bases, with 9 bases between.

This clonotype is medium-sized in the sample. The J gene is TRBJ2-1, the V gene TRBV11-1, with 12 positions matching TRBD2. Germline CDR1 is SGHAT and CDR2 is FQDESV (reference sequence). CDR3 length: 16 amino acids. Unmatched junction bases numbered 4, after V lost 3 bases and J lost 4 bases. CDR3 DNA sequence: TGTGCCAGCAGCTTCTTGACTAGCGGGGGTTACAATGAGCAGTTCTTC. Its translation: CASSFLTSGGYNEQFF.

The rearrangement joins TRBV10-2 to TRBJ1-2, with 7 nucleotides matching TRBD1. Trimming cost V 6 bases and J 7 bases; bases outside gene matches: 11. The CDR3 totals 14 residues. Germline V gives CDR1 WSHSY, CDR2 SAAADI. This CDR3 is CASSREKGGGGYTF. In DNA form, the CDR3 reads TGCGCCAGCAGCCGGGAAAAAGGGGGCGGTGGCTACACCTTC.

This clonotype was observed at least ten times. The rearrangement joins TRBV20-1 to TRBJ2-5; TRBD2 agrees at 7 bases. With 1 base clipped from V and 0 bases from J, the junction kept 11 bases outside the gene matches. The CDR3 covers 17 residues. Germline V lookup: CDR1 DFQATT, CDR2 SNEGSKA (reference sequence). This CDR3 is CSARGNSGLWYQETQYF. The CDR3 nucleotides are TGCAGTGCTAGAGGAAATAGCGGGTTATGGTACCAAGAGACCCAGTACTTC.

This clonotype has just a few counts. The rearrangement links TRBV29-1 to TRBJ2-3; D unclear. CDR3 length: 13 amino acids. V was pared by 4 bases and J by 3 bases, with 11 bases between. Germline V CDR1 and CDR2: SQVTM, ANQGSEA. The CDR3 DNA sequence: TGCAGCGTTGGTGTTGGAAGAACAGATACGCAGTATTTT. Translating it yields CSVGVGRTDTQYF.

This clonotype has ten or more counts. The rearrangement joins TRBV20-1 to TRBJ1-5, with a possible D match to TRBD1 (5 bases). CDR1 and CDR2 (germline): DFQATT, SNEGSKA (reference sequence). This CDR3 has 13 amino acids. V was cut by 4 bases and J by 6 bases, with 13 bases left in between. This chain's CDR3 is CSAIRGVGQPQHF. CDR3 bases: TGCAGTGCTATTCGAGGGGTGGGTCAGCCCCAGCATTTT.

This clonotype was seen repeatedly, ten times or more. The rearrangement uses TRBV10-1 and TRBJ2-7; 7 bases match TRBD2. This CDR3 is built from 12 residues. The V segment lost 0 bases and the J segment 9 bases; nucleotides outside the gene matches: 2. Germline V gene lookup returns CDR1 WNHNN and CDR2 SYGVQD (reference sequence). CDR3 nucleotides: TGCGCCAGCAGTGAGTCGGGGGGGACGCAGTACTTC. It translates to CASSESGGTQYF.

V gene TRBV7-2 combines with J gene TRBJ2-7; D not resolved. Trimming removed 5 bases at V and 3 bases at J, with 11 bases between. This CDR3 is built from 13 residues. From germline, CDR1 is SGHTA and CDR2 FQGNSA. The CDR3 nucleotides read TGTGCCAGCAGCCGCGCCGCTTACTACGAGCAGTACTTC. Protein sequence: CASSRAAYYEQYF.

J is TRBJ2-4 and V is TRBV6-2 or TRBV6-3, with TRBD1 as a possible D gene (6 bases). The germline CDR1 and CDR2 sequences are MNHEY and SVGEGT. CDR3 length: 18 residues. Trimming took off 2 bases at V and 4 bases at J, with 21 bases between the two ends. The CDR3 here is CASSYTRAETGAKNIQYF. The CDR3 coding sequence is TGTGCCAGCAGTTACACTAGGGCGGAGACAGGCGCAAAAAACATTCAGTACTTC.

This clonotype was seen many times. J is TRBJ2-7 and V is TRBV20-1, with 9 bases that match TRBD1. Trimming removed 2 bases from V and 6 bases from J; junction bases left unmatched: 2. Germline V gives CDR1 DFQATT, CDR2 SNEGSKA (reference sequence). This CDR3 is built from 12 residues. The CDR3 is CSARLTGGEQYF. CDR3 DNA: TGCAGTGCTAGACTGACAGGGGGCGAGCAGTACTTC.

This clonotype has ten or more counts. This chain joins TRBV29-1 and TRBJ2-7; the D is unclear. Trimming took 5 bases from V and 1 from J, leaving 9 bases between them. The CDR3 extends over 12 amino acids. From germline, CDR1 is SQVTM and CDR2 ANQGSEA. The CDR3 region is CSVQDGSYEQYF. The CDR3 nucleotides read TGCAGCGTTCAGGACGGTTCCTACGAGCAGTACTTC.

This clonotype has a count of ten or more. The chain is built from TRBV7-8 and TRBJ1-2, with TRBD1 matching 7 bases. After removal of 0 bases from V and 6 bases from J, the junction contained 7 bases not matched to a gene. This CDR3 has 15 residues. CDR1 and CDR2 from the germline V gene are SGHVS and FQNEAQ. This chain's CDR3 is CASSLAEGARNGYTF. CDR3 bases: TGTGCCAGCAGCTTAGCGGAGGGGGCTAGGAATGGCTACACCTTC.

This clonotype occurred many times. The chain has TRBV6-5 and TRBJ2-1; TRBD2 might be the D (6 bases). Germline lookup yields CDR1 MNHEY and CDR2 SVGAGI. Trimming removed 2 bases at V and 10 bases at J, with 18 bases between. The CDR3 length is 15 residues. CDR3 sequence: CASSYQSVGGREQFF. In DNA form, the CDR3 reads TGTGCCAGCAGTTACCAAAGTGTGGGGGGACGGGAGCAGTTCTTC.

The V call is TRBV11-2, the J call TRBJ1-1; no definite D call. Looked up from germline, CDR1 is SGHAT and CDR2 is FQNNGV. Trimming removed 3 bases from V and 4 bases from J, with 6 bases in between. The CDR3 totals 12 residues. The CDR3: CASSFEFTEAFF. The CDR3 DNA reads TGTGCCAGCAGCTTCGAGTTCACTGAAGCTTTCTTT.

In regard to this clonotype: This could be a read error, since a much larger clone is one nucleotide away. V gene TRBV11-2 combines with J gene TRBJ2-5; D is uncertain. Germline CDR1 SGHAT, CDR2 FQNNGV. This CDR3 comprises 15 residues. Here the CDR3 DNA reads TGTGCCAGGAGCTTAGGTTCGCCAGTAGAAGAGACCCAGTACTTC. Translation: CARSLGSPVEETQYF.

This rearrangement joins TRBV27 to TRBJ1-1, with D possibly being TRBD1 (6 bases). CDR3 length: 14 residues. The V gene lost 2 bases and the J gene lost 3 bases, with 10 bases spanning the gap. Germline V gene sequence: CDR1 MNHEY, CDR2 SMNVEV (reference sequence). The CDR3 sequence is CASSLQQGYTEAFF. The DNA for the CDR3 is TGTGCCAGCAGTTTACAACAGGGATACACTGAAGCTTTCTTT.

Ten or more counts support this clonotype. The CDR3 protein is CASSRRTNYGYTF. CDR3 coding DNA: TGTGCCAGCAGCCGCCGCACAAACTATGGCTACACCTTC. V gene TRBV7-2 combines with J gene TRBJ1-2; D is uncertain. The CDR3 spans 13 residues. CDR1 is SGHTA, CDR2 FQGNSA, per germline. V was cut by 5 bases and J by 2 bases, with 9 bases left in between. Looking up the rest from reference TRBV7-2 and TRBJ1-2 gives the full variable domain: GAGVSQSPSNKVTEKGKDVELRCDPISGHTALYWYRQSLGQGLEFLIYFQGNSAPDKSGLPSDRFSAERTGGSVSTLTIQRTQQEDSAVYLCASSRRTNYGYTFGSGTRLTVV.

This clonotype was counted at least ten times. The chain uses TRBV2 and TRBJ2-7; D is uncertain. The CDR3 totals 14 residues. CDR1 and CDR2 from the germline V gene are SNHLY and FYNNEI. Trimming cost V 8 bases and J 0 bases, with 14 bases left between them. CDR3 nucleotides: TGTGCCAGCCAAGCGCGGAAGAGCTCCTACGAGCAGTACTTC. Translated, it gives CASQARKSSYEQYF. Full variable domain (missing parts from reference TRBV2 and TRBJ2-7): EPEVTQTPSHQVTQMGQEVILRCVPISNHLYFYWYRQILGQKVEFLVSFYNNEISEKSEIFDDQFSVERPDGSNFTLKIRSTKLEDSAMYFCASQARKSSYEQYFGPGTRLTVT.

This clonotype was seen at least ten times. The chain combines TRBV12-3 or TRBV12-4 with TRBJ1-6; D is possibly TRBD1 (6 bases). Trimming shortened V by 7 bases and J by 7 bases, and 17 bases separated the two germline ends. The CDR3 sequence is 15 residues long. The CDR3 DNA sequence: TGTGCCAGCAAGGAGGGGGGCGCAGGCAATTCACCCCTCCACTTT. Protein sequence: CASKEGGAGNSPLHF.

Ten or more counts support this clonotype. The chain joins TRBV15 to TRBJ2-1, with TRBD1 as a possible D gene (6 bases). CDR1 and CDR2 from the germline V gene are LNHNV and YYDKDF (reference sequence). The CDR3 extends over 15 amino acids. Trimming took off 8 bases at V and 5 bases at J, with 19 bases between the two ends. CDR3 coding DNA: TGTGCCACCTCCCCTCGGGACACAGCCAACAATGAGCAGTTCTTC. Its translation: CATSPRDTANNEQFF.

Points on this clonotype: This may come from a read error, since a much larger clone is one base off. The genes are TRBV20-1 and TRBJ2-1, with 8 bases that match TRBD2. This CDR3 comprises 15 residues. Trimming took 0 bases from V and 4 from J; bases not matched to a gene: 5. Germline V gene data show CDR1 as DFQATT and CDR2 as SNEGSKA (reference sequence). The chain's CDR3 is CSAREEAGGYNEQFF. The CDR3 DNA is TGCAGTGCTAGAGAGGAGGCGGGGGGTTACAATGAGCAGTTCTTC.

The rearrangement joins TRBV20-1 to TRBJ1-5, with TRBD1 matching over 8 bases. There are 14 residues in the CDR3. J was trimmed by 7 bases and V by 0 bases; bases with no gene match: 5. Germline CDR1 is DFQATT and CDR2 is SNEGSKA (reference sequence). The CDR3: CSARDLTGGQPQHF. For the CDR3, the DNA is TGCAGTGCTAGAGATCTCACAGGGGGGCAGCCCCAGCATTTT.

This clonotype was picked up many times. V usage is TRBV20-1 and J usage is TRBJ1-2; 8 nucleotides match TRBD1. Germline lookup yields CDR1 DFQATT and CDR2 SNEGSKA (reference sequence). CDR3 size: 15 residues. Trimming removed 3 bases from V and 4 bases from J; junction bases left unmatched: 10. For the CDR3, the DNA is TGCAGTGCTAGGCGGGGAACAGGGGGTATCTATGGCTACACCTTC. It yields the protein CSARRGTGGIYGYTF.

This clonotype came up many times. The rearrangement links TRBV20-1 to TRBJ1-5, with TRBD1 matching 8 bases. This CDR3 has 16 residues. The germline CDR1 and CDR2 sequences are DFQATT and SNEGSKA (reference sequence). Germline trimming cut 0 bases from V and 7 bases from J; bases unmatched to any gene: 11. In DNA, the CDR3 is TGCAGTGCTAGAGATAGTGGGGCAGGGGGCGAGCAGCCCCAGCATTTT. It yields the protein CSARDSGAGGEQPQHF.

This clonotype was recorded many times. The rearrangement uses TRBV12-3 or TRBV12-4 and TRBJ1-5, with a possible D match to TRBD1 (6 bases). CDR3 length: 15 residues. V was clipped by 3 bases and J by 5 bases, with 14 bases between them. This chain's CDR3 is CASSFWGARDQPQHF. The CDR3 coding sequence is TGTGCCAGCAGTTTCTGGGGGGCACGAGATCAGCCCCAGCATTTT.

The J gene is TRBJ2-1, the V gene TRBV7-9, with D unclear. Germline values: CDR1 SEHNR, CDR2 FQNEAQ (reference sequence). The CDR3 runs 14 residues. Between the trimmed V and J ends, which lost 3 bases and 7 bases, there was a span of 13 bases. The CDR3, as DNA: TGTGCCAGCAGCTTTCCGGGCAGGAAGAATGAGCAGTTCTTC. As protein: CASSFPGRKNEQFF.

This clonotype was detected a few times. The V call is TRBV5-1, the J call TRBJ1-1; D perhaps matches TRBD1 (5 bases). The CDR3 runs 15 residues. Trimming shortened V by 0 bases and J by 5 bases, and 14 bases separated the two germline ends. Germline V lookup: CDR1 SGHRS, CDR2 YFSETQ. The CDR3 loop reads CASSLEGPSSTEAFF. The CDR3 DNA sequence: TGCGCCAGCAGCTTGGAGGGGCCGTCGAGTACTGAAGCTTTCTTT.

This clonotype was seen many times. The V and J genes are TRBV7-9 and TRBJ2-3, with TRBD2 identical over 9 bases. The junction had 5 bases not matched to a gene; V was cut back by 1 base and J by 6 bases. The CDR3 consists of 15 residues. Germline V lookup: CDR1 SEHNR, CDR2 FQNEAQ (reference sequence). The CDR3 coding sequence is TGTGCCAGCAGCTTAGGGGCTAGCGGGGTGGATACGCAGTATTTT. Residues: CASSLGASGVDTQYF.

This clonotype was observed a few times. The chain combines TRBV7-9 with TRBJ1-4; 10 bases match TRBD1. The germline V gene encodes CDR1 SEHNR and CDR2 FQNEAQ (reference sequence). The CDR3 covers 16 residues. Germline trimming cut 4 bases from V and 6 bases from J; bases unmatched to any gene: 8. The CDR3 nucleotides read TGTGCCAGCAGCTCGCGAGCAGGGACAGGGGATGAAAAACTGTTTTTT. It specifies CASSSRAGTGDEKLFF. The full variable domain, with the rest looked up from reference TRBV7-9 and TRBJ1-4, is DTGVSQNPRHKITKRGQNVTFRCDPISEHNRLYWYRQTLGQGPEFLTYFQNEAQLEKSRLLSDRFSAERPKGSFSTLEIQRTEQGDSAMYLCASSSRAGTGDEKLFFGSGTQLSVL.